This T cell receptor (beta chain) was sequenced during a study of shared clonotypes between healthy human individuals. The V gene end was trimmed by 1 base and the J gene end by 0 bases; junction bases not matched to a gene: 4. CDR3 length equals 16 residues. Per the germline V gene, CDR1 is SGHVS and CDR2 is FNYEAQ. Profiling relied on immunoSEQ multiplex PCR, and the TCRdb table lists in-frame clones only, not all of them. The table shows roughly 450,000 clones, with more than 65% occurring only once. The TCR sequence derives from a woman aged 40 to 50 in good health. Some clones in this sample may be carry-over from other donors' samples. The J gene is TRBJ2-7, the V gene TRBV7-6; 9 positions match TRBD2. Sequenced: PBMCs. CDR3 nucleotide sequence: TGTGCCAGCAGCTTAGTGCTAGCGGGGAGCTCCTACGAGCAGTACTTC. This codes for CASSLVLAGSSYEQYF.